A selection of T cell receptor beta chains follows, all from one sample in a study of shared clonotypes between healthy human individuals. The method was immunoSEQ multiplex PCR; TCRdb's version includes in-frame clones alone and lacks a portion of them. The sample yields more than 2,000,000 clones, more than 80% seen once. Sequenced: naive CD4+ T cells from PBMCs. The receptors were sampled from a young man in good health. Some clones in this sample may be carry-over from other donors' samples. CDR3s include the opening cysteine and the closing phenylalanine or tryptophan. The order of the fields is V gene, clone size, D gene, J gene, CDR3 DNA, CDR3 protein. D genes are given only for firm matches. Part of the rows lack a size; the others show once, few, many or a class for expanded clones.

>TRBV30|few|.|TRBJ2-2
TGTGCCTGTACCGACAGTTACAGATCCACCGGGGAGCTGTTTTTT
CACTDSYRSTGELFF
>TRBV28|.|.|TRBJ1-3
TGTGCCAGCAGTAACGGCAACAGGAACCCCTCTGGAAACACCATATATTTT
CASSNGNRNPSGNTIYF
>TRBV11-2|.|.|TRBJ2-7
TGTGCCAGCAGCCGGGGGAATCTATTACCCCCGAGGGAGCAGTACTTC
CASSRGNLLPPREQYF
>TRBV25-1|.|TRBD1|TRBJ2-2
TGTGCCAGCGAGGGGGCAGAGAACACCGGGGAGCTGTTTTTT
CASEGAENTGELFF
>TRBV5-1|few|.|TRBJ1-2
TGCGCCAGCAGCGGAGGGGGAGGTGAATATGGCTACACCTTC
CASSGGGGEYGYTF
>TRBV19|.|.|TRBJ1-4
TGTGCCAGTAGTACCTCAGGGGTGACTAATGAAAAACTGTTTTTT
CASSTSGVTNEKLFF
>TRBV9|.|.|TRBJ2-7
TGTGCCAGCAGCGGGACAGCCAATATCTACGAGCAGTACTTC
CASSGTANIYEQYF
>TRBV27|.|TRBD2|TRBJ2-2
TGTGCCAGCACGGGTTTTAGGACTAGCGAACCCGGGGAGCTGTTTTTT
CASTGFRTSEPGELFF
>TRBV19|.|.|TRBJ1-3
TGTGCCGGACACCGAGGAAACACCATATATTTT
CAGHRGNTIYF
>TRBV5-1|.|TRBD2|TRBJ2-1
TGCGCCAGCAGTTCCCTTCCGGGACTAGCGACCAATGAGCAGTTCTTC
CASSSLPGLATNEQFF
>TRBV5-6|.|TRBD1|TRBJ1-1
TGTGCCAGCAGCTTGGCAGGGGGCTACACTGAAGCTTTCTTT
CASSLAGGYTEAFF
>TRBV15|.|.|TRBJ1-5
TGTGCCACCAGCAGGAAGGATAGCAATCAGCCCCAGCATTTT
CATSRKDSNQPQHF
>TRBV28|.|TRBD2|TRBJ2-2
TGTGCCAGCACCCTGGGGACTAGCGGGAGGTTCACCGGGGAGCTGTTTTTT
CASTLGTSGRFTGELFF
>TRBV18|once|TRBD1|TRBJ1-5
TGTGCCAGCGCCCGACAGGGGCCGGGGAATCAGCCCCAGCATTTT
CASARQGPGNQPQHF
>TRBV27|.|TRBD2|TRBJ2-7
TGTGCCAGCAGTCCCCTCGGGGGGTTCTACGAGCAGTACTTC
CASSPLGGFYEQYF
>TRBV7-9|.|TRBD2|TRBJ2-3
TGTGCCAGCAGCCTAACTAGCGGGAGGGCTACAGATACGCAGTATTTT
CASSLTSGRATDTQYF
>TRBV6-6|.|.|TRBJ2-7
TGTGCCAGCAGTCCCGGGACTCCGACCTACGAGCAGTACTTC
CASSPGTPTYEQYF
>TRBV5-1|.|.|TRBJ1-6
TGCGCCAGCAGCACAGGTTTCAATTCACCCCTCCACTTT
CASSTGFNSPLHF
>TRBV19|.|TRBD1|TRBJ2-3
TGTGCCAGTAGTATAGGCGACAGGGGGGGAGATACGCAGTATTTT
CASSIGDRGGDTQYF
>TRBV9|.|.|TRBJ2-7
TGTGCCAGCAGCGCGGGGGACAGTTCCTCCTACGAGCAGTACTTC
CASSAGDSSSYEQYF
>TRBV20-1|.|.|TRBJ2-1
TGCGTCGTGGCCGGGAATGAGCAGTTCTTC
CVVAGNEQFF
>TRBV6-1|.|.|TRBJ1-2
TGTGCCAGCAGGGCGGGGACACCTTCTAACTATGGCTACACCTTC
CASRAGTPSNYGYTF
>TRBV15|.|.|TRBJ1-1
TGTGCCACCAGCAGAGTAGGACACCAGAACACTGAAGCTTTCTTT
CATSRVGHQNTEAFF
>TRBV25-1|.|TRBD1|TRBJ2-1
TGTGCCAGCAGTGAATTAGGGACAGCGCCAAACAATGAGCAGTTCTTC
CASSELGTAPNNEQFF
>TRBV6-6|.|.|TRBJ1-2
TGTGCCAGCACCCTAAGGGGAAACGGCTACACCTTC
CASTLRGNGYTF
>TRBV28|.|TRBD1|TRBJ1-5
TGTGCCAGCAGTTACCCCGACAGGGTTCAGCCCCAGCATTTT
CASSYPDRVQPQHF
>TRBV6-1|.|.|TRBJ1-2
TGTGCCAGCAGTGAGGTCGGCGAACAATATGGCTACACCTTC
CASSEVGEQYGYTF
>TRBV7-3|.|TRBD1|TRBJ1-3
TGTGCCAGCAGCCCCCGAAACGCCGGGACAGGGCCTGGAAACACCATATATTTT
CASSPRNAGTGPGNTIYF
>TRBV27|.|TRBD2|TRBJ2-1
TGTGCCAGCAGGGTAGCGGGAGTCCTCAATGAGCAGTTCTTC
CASRVAGVLNEQFF
>TRBV7-9|.|.|TRBJ2-3
TGTGCCAGCAGCCAATCGGCGGGGTGGGGAGATACGCAGTATTTT
CASSQSAGWGDTQYF
>TRBV13|.|.|TRBJ1-3
TGTGCCAGCAGCCCCAAGGGGGCTGGAAACACCATATATTTT
CASSPKGAGNTIYF
>TRBV5-1|.|.|TRBJ1-3
TGCGCCAGCAGCGTACAGGGCGCCTCTGGAAACACCATATATTTT
CASSVQGASGNTIYF
>TRBV19|.|.|TRBJ2-5
TGTGCCAGTAACCAGGACATCAAAGAGACCCAGTACTTC
CASNQDIKETQYF